The present TCR beta chain was sequenced within a study of neurological immune-mediated disorders. The authors obtained over 200 million TCR-beta sequences from 15-18 subjects per sequencing run. TCRdb re-analysed the 5' RACE reads in MiXCR, keeping a single row per CDR3 protein. The data contain about 76,000 distinct CDR3 sequences, about 15% of them seen just once; the ten biggest clones take up about 16%. The CDR3 runs to 13 residues. The V gene lost 3 bases and the J gene lost 2 bases, with 7 bases spanning the gap. CDR1 DFQATT and CDR2 SNEGSKA come from the germline V gene (reference sequence). This clonotype was seen many times.

The clonotype originates from a woman aged 40 to 50 in good health. The chain links TRBV20-1 to TRBJ2-2; D unresolved. Sequencing was done on a sample of PBMCs. The CDR3 reads CSARAGNTGELFF. CDR3 coding DNA: TGCAGTGCTAGGGCTGGTAACACCGGGGAGCTGTTTTTT.